The present T cell receptor (beta chain) was sequenced within a study of cytomegalovirus exposure and HLA in healthy donors. Study-wide results and caveats: In a later analysis, at a false discovery rate of 0.05, approximately 15,000 TCR beta sequences matched HLA alleles.

Researchers ran the PCR with 60 Vbeta and 13 Jbeta primers. Profiled with immunoSEQ multiplex PCR; TCRdb holds only in-frame clones, not every one. The sample lists more than 110,000 clones; around two thirds were seen once. This clone was seen once. The antigen remains undetermined. V lost 3 bases to trimming and J lost 6 bases, with 9 bases between them. This CDR3 comprises 13 residues. Looked up from germline, CDR1 is MDHEN and CDR2 is SYDVKM. The chain links TRBV28 to TRBJ1-5; D uncertain. Input material: PBMCs. The sequence came from an older woman in good health and CMV-seropositive. The CDR3 coding sequence is TGTGCCAGCAGTTTCCAGGAGGGTCAGCCCCAGCATTTT. It encodes CASSFQEGQPQHF.